The text below deals with one TCR beta chain. Its antigen is still unknown. The data stem from a study of cytomegalovirus exposure and HLA in healthy donors. Whole-study findings and limits: Earlier findings revealed that most TCR beta V segments proved productive either about 87% or about 30% of the time. As confirmed in vitro, a few CMV-associated chains were specific for CMV antigens.

Researchers ran the PCR with 60 Vbeta and 13 Jbeta primers. Using immunoSEQ multiplex PCR, the repertoire was profiled, and TCRdb retains in-frame clones only, with some absent. The sample lists around 140,000 clones, approximately 84% occurring once. This CDR3 is built from 14 residues. V was cut by 4 bases and J by 2 bases, with 13 bases left in between. The chain uses TRBV5-7 and TRBJ2-7; tentatively, D is TRBD1 (7 bases). TRBV5-7 is an ORF; its function is uncertain. The specimen was PBMCs. This clonotype was obtained from a woman in her fifties or sixties in good health and CMV-seropositive. CDR3 region: CASSRGTDPYEQYF. DNA for the CDR3: TGTGCCAGCAGCCGCGGGACAGATCCCTACGAGCAGTACTTC.